The rows below give T cell receptor beta chains drawn from one sample of a study of blood T cell repertoires in COVID-19. Profiling relied on immunoSEQ multiplex PCR, and the TCRdb table lists in-frame clones only, not all of them. The sample yields around 450,000 clones, around 89% seen once. Sequenced input: peripheral blood. All receptors derive from a woman aged 25-40 years with acute or convalescent COVID-19. The CDR3 runs from the conserved cysteine through the conserved F or W. The D gene is left open where the match is weak. Not all rows give a size; the values are once, few, many and, for expanded clones, a class.

CDR3aa: CASSQGRPPTDTQYF
CDR3nt: TGTGCCAGCAGCCAAGGGAGGCCCCCCACAGATACGCAGTATTTT
d_gene: NA
v_gene: TRBV3-1/TRBV3-2
abundance: NA
j_gene: TRBJ2-3

CDR3aa: CASRTGTSGTYEQYF
CDR3nt: TGTGCCAGCAGGACCGGGACTAGCGGTACCTACGAGCAGTACTTC
d_gene: TRBD2
v_gene: TRBV7-8
abundance: NA
j_gene: TRBJ2-7

CDR3aa: CASSTYSGQPQHF
CDR3nt: TGTGCCAGCAGTACCTACTCGGGTCAGCCCCAGCATTTT
d_gene: NA
v_gene: TRBV12-3/TRBV12-4
abundance: NA
j_gene: TRBJ1-5

CDR3aa: CASSLQGMNTEAFF
CDR3nt: TGTGCCAGCAGCCTACAGGGGATGAACACTGAAGCTTTCTTT
d_gene: TRBD1
v_gene: TRBV11-2
abundance: NA
j_gene: TRBJ1-1

CDR3aa: CATADRMNTGELFF
CDR3nt: TGTGCCACCGCCGACAGAATGAACACCGGGGAGCTGTTTTTT
d_gene: NA
v_gene: TRBV24-1
abundance: NA
j_gene: TRBJ2-2

CDR3aa: CASTQGAYTEAFF
CDR3nt: TGTGCCAGTACCCAGGGGGCCTACACTGAAGCTTTCTTT
d_gene: TRBD1
v_gene: TRBV19
abundance: NA
j_gene: TRBJ1-1

CDR3aa: CASSQTSGGTNEQYF
CDR3nt: TGTGCCAGCAGTCAGACTAGCGGGGGGACAAACGAGCAGTACTTC
d_gene: TRBD2
v_gene: TRBV7-3
abundance: NA
j_gene: TRBJ2-7

CDR3aa: CASSRGPLARQPQHF
CDR3nt: TGTGCCAGCAGCAGGGGTCCTCTCGCCCGGCAGCCCCAGCATTTT
d_gene: NA
v_gene: TRBV28
abundance: NA
j_gene: TRBJ1-5

CDR3aa: CASSTDRGPNQPQHF
CDR3nt: TGTGCCAGCAGCACAGACAGGGGGCCCAATCAGCCCCAGCATTTT
d_gene: TRBD1
v_gene: TRBV6-5
abundance: NA
j_gene: TRBJ1-5

CDR3aa: CASSLISGDTQYF
CDR3nt: TGTGCCAGCAGTTTAATTTCCGGAGATACGCAGTATTTT
d_gene: NA
v_gene: TRBV28
abundance: NA
j_gene: TRBJ2-3

CDR3aa: CASTRQNGQGNTEAFF
CDR3nt: TGCGCCAGCACACGCCAAAATGGTCAGGGGAACACTGAAGCTTTCTTT
d_gene: NA
v_gene: TRBV5-1
abundance: NA
j_gene: TRBJ1-1

CDR3aa: CASSLFTGRYTDTQYF
CDR3nt: TGTGCCAGCAGCTTATTCACGGGGAGATACACAGATACGCAGTATTTT
d_gene: NA
v_gene: TRBV11-2
abundance: NA
j_gene: TRBJ2-3

CDR3aa: CASSKEGLLGETQYF
CDR3nt: TGTGCCAGCAGCAAAGAGGGGCTATTAGGGGAGACCCAGTACTTC
d_gene: NA
v_gene: TRBV7-9
abundance: once
j_gene: TRBJ2-5

CDR3aa: CASSVGPSGGTGELFF
CDR3nt: TGTGCCAGCAGCGTAGGCCCTAGCGGGGGCACCGGGGAGCTGTTTTTT
d_gene: TRBD2
v_gene: TRBV9
abundance: NA
j_gene: TRBJ2-2

CDR3aa: CSVVGGGAEETQYF
CDR3nt: TGCAGCGTTGTAGGCGGGGGGGCGGAAGAGACCCAGTACTTC
d_gene: TRBD2
v_gene: TRBV29-1
abundance: NA
j_gene: TRBJ2-5

CDR3aa: CAWRFGRGGGDTQYF
CDR3nt: TGTGCCTGGAGGTTCGGGCGGGGGGGTGGCGATACGCAGTATTTT
d_gene: TRBD2
v_gene: TRBV30
abundance: NA
j_gene: TRBJ2-3

CDR3aa: CASSLDSGRYNEQFF
CDR3nt: TGTGCCAGCAGCTTAGATAGCGGGCGCTACAATGAGCAGTTCTTC
d_gene: TRBD2
v_gene: TRBV7-9
abundance: NA
j_gene: TRBJ2-1

CDR3aa: CASSLRVVGLAAPTDTQYF
CDR3nt: TGTGCCAGCAGTTTAAGAGTCGTGGGACTAGCGGCACCCACAGATACGCAGTATTTT
d_gene: TRBD2
v_gene: TRBV27
abundance: few
j_gene: TRBJ2-3

CDR3aa: CSVEVAGGYEQYF
CDR3nt: TGCAGCGTTGAAGTTGCGGGGGGCTACGAGCAGTACTTC
d_gene: TRBD2
v_gene: TRBV29-1
abundance: NA
j_gene: TRBJ2-7

CDR3aa: CASSRRLIAGDNEQFF
CDR3nt: TGTGCCAGCAGCCGACGACTGATAGCGGGAGACAATGAGCAGTTCTTC
d_gene: TRBD2
v_gene: TRBV7-9
abundance: NA
j_gene: TRBJ2-1

CDR3aa: CASSRYGSEQYF
CDR3nt: TGTGCCAGCAGCCGGTACGGGAGCGAGCAGTACTTC
d_gene: NA
v_gene: TRBV3-1/TRBV3-2
abundance: NA
j_gene: TRBJ2-7

CDR3aa: CASRRQGPSYEQYF
CDR3nt: TGTGCCAGCAGGAGACAGGGACCGTCCTACGAGCAGTACTTC
d_gene: TRBD1
v_gene: TRBV2
abundance: NA
j_gene: TRBJ2-7

CDR3aa: CASTGLETQYF
CDR3nt: TGCGCCAGCACAGGGCTGGAGACCCAGTACTTC
d_gene: NA
v_gene: TRBV5-1
abundance: once
j_gene: TRBJ2-5

CDR3aa: CASSFGTGLVEQFF
CDR3nt: TGTGCCAGCAGTTTCGGGACAGGGTTGGTTGAGCAGTTCTTC
d_gene: TRBD1
v_gene: TRBV27
abundance: NA
j_gene: TRBJ2-1

CDR3aa: CASKLTSAGYGYTF
CDR3nt: TGTGCCAGCAAACTCACGTCGGCAGGCTATGGCTACACCTTC
d_gene: NA
v_gene: TRBV27
abundance: many
j_gene: TRBJ1-2

CDR3aa: CASSQAQSNQPQHF
CDR3nt: TGCGCCAGCAGCCAAGCTCAGTCCAATCAGCCCCAGCATTTT
d_gene: NA
v_gene: TRBV4-1
abundance: NA
j_gene: TRBJ1-5

CDR3aa: CASSARQGVTDTQYF
CDR3nt: TGCGCCAGCAGCGCCCGACAGGGCGTCACAGATACGCAGTATTTT
d_gene: TRBD1
v_gene: TRBV5-1
abundance: once
j_gene: TRBJ2-3

CDR3aa: CATSDSLAGGQETQYF
CDR3nt: TGTGCCACCAGTGATTCTCTAGCGGGGGGACAAGAGACCCAGTACTTC
d_gene: TRBD2
v_gene: TRBV24-1
abundance: NA
j_gene: TRBJ2-5